There are many counts of the clone carrying this T cell receptor (beta chain). The data are from a study of Graves' ophthalmopathy and Graves' hyperthyroidism. Scientists amplified the TCR beta CDR3 regions from RNA transcripts. HTBI primers primed a first-round RT-PCR, and a second-round multiplex PCR followed. Each CDR3 protein is one row after TCRdb ran MiXCR on the multiplex PCR reads. The sample holds 170,000 or so distinct CDR3 sequences, over 35% seen once. The CDR3 loop spans 17 amino acids. CDR1 is SGHAT, CDR2 FQNNGV, per germline. V dropped 2 bases and J dropped 1 base, with 17 bases sitting between them. For donors with ophthalmopathy, the disease showed moderate-to-severe activity, reached CAS ≥3 and NOSPECS ≥4, and had lasted under 3 months. Enrollment excluded any patients with other autoimmune diseases, uncontrolled infections, pregnancy or lactation.

The specimen sequenced was peripheral blood. This chain uses TRBV11-2 with TRBJ1-1; D perhaps matches TRBD1 (5 bases). The origin of this receptor is a woman in her thirties or forties with Graves' ophthalmopathy. The CDR3 DNA is TGTGCCAGCAGCTTAATCAGGGTCAGTTTGTCGAACACTGAAGCTTTCTTT. Protein sequence: CASSLIRVSLSNTEAFF.